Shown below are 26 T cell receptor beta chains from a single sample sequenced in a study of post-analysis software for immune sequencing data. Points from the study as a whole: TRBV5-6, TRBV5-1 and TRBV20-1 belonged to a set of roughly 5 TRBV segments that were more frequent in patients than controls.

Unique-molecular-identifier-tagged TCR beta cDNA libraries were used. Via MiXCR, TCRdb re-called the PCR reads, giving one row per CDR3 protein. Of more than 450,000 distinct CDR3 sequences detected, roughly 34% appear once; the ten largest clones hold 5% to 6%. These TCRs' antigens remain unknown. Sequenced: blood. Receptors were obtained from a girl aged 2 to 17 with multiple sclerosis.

The CDR3 DNA sequence: TGTGCCAGCAGTCCCAGGGGGCTGAACACTGAAGCTTTCTTT. Translated: CASSPRGLNTEAFF. The V and J genes are TRBV7-9 and TRBJ1-1; TRBD1 agrees at 8 bases. V trimming: 6 bases; J trimming: 0 bases; junction bases outside the gene matches: 3. This CDR3 is 14 amino acids long. Per germline, CDR1 SEHNR and CDR2 FQNEAQ (reference sequence).

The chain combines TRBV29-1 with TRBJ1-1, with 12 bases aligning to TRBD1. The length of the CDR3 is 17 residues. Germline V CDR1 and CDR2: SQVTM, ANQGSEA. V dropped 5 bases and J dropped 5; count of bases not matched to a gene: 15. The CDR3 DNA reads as TGCAGCGTTTACGTCCCGGGACAGGGGGCATTTGGAACTGAAGCTTTCTTT. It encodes CSVYVPGQGAFGTEAFF. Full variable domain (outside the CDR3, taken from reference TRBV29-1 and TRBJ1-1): SAVISQKPSRDICQRGTSLTIQCQVDSQVTMMFWYRQQPGQSLTLIATANQGSEATYESGFVIDKFPISRPNLTFSTLTVSNMSPEDSSIYLCSVYVPGQGAFGTEAFFGQGTRLTVV.

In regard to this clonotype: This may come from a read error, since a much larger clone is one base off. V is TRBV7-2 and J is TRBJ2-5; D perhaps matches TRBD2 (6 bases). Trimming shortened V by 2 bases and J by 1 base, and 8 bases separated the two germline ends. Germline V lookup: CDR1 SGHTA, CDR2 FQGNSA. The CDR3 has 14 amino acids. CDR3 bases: TGTGCCAGCAGCTTATCGGGGGTCCAAGAGACCCAGTACTTC. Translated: CASSLSGVQETQYF.

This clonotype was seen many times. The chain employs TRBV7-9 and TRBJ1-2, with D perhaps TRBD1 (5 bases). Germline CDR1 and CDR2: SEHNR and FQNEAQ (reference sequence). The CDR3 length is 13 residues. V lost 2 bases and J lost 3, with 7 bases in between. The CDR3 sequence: CASSLRGDYGYTF. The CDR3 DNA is TGTGCCAGCAGCTTAAGAGGGGACTATGGCTACACCTTC.

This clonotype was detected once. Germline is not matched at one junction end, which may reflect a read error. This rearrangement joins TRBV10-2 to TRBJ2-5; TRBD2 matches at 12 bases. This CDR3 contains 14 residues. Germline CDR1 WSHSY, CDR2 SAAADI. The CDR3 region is CASLAGGPRETQYF. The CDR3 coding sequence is TGTGCCAGCCTAGCGGGGGGGCCGAGGGAGACCCAGTACTTC.

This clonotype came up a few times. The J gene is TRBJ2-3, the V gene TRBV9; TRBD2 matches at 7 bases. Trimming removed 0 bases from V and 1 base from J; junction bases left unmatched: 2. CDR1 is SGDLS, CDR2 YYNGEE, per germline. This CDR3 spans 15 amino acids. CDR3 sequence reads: CASSVALAGTDTQYF. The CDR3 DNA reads TGTGCCAGCAGCGTAGCTCTAGCGGGCACAGATACGCAGTATTTT.

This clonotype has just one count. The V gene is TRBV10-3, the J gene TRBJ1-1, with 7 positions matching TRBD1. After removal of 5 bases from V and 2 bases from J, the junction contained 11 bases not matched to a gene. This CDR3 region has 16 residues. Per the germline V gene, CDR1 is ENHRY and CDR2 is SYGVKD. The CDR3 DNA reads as TGTGCCATCAGTAGAAACATAGGGACAGTTAACACTGAAGCTTTCTTT. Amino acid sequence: CAISRNIGTVNTEAFF.

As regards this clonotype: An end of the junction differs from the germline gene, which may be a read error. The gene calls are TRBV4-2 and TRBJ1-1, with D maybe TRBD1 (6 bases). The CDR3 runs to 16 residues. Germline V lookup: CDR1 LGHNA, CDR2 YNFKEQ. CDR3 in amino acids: CASSHGGRWVFTEAFF. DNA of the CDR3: TGTGCCAGTAGCCACGGGGGGCGGTGGGTCTTCACTGAAGCTTTCTTT.

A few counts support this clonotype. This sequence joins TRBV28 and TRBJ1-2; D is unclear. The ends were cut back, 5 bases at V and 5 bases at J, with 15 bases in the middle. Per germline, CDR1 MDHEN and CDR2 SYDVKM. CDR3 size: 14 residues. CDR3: CASSAPLGTYGYTF. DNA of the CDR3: TGTGCCAGCAGTGCCCCTCTCGGCACTTATGGCTACACCTTC.

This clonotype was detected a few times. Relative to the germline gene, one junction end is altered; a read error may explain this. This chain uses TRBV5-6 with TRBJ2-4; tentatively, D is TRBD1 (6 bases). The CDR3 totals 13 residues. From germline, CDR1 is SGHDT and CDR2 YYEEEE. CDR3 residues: CVSSWWTENIQYF. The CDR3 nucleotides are TGTGTCAGCAGCTGGTGGACAGAAAACATTCAGTACTTC.

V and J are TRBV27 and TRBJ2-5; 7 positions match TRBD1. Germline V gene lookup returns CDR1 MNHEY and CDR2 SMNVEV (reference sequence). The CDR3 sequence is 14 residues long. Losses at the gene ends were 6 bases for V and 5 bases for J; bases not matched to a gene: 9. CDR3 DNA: TGTGCCAGCAGCCGGACAGGTGGTGTGGAGACCCAGTACTTC. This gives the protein CASSRTGGVETQYF.

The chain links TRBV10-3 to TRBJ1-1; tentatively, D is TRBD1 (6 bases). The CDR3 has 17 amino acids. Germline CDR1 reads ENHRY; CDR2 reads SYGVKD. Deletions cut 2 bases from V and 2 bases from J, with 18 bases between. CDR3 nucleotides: TGTGCCATCAGTGAGCCCTGGGGGGAACAGGGAAACACTGAAGCTTTCTTT. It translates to CAISEPWGEQGNTEAFF.

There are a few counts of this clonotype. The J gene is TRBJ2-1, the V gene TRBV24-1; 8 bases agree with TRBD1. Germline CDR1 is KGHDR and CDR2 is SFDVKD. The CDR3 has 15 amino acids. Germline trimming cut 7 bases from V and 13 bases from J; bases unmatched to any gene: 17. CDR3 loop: CATSSDPGGMETQFF. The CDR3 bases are TGTGCCACCAGCTCGGATCCAGGGGGCATGGAGACCCAGTTCTTC.

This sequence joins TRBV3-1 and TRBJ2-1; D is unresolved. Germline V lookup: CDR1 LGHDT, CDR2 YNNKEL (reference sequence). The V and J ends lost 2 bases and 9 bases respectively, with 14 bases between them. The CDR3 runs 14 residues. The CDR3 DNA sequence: TGTGCCAGCAGCCAACGCAGGATCCAGGCTGAGCAGTTCTTC. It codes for CASSQRRIQAEQFF.

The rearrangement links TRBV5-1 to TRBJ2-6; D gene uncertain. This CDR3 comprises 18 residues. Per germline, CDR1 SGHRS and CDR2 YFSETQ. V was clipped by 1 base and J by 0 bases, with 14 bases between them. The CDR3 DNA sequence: TGCGCCAGCAGCTTGAGTATCACCGCCAGCTCTGGGGCCAACGTCCTGACTTTC. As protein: CASSLSITASSGANVLTF.

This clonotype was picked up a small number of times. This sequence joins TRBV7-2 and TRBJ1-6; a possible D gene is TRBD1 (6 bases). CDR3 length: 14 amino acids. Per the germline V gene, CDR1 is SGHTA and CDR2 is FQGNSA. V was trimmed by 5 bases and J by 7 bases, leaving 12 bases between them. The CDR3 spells CASSPRGFNSPLHF. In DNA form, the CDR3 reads TGTGCCAGCAGCCCAAGGGGGTTCAATTCACCCCTCCACTTT. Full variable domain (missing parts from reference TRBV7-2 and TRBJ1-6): GAGVSQSPSNKVTEKGKDVELRCDPISGHTALYWYRQSLGQGLEFLIYFQGNSAPDKSGLPSDRFSAERTGGSVSTLTIQRTQQEDSAVYLCASSPRGFNSPLHFGNGTRLTVT.

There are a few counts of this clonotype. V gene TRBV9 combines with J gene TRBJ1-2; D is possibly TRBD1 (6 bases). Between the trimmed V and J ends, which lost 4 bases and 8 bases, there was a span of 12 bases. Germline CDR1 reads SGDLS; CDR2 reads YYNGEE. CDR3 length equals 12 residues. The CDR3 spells CASSYRVGGYTF. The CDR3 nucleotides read TGTGCCAGCAGCTACAGGGTCGGGGGCTACACCTTC.

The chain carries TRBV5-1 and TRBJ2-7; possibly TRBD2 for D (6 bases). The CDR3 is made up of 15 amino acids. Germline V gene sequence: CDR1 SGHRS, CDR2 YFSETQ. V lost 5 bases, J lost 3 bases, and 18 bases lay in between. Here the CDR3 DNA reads TGCGCCAGCAGATCTCAGGGCCGGGGGTTCTACGAGCAGTACTTC. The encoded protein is CASRSQGRGFYEQYF.

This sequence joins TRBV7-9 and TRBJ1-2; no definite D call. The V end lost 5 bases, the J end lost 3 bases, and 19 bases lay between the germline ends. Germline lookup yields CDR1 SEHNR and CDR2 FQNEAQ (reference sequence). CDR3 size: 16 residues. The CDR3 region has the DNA TGTGCCAGCAGCCCGACCTGGACCTTACCCGACTATGGCTACACCTTC. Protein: CASSPTWTLPDYGYTF.

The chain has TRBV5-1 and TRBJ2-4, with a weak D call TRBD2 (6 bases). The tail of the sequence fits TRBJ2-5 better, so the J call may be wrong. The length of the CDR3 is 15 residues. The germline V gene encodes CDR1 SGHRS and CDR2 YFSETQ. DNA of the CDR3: TGCGCCAGCAGCCCAGAGGGACTGGGCCAAGAGACCCAGTACTTC. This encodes CASSPEGLGQETQYF.

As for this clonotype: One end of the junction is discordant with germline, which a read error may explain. CDR3 nucleotides: TGCGCCAGCAACTTGGCCCTCTCAAGGGCTGGGGCCAACGTCCTGACTTTC. Translation gives CASNLALSRAGANVLTF. This rearrangement joins TRBV5-1 to TRBJ2-6; D gene uncertain. Germline V CDR1 and CDR2: SGHRS, YFSETQ. The CDR3 contains 17 residues. The whole variable domain, filled in from reference TRBV5-1 and TRBJ2-6, reads KAGVTQTPRYLIKTRGQQVTLSCSPISGHRSVSWYQQTPGQGLQFLFEYFSETQRNKGNFPGRFSGRQFSNSRSEMNVSTLELGDSALYLCASNLALSRAGANVLTFGAGSRLTVL.

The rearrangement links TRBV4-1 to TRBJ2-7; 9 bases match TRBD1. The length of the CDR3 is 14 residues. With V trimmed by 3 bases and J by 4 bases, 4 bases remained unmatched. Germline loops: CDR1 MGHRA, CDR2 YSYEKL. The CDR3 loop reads CASSHSDRGYEQYF. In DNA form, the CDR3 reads TGCGCCAGCAGCCACTCTGACAGGGGGTACGAGCAGTACTTC.

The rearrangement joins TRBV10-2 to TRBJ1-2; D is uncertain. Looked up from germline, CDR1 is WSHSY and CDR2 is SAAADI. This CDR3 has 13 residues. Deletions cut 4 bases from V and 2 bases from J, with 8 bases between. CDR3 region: CASSGSTNYGYTF. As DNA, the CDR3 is TGCGCCAGCAGTGGGTCTACAAACTATGGCTACACCTTC.

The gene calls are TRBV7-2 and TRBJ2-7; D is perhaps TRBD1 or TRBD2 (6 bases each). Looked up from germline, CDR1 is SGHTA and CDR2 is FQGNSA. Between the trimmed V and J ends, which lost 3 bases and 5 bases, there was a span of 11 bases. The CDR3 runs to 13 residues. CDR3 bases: TGTGCCAGCAGCTTCGGGGGCGGCGACGAGCAGTACTTC. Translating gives CASSFGGGDEQYF.

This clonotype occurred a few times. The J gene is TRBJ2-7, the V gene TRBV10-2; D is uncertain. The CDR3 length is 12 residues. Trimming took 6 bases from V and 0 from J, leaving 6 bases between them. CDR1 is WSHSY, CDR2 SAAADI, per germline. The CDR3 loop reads CASRDLSYEQYF. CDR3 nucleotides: TGCGCCAGCAGGGACCTCTCCTACGAGCAGTACTTC.

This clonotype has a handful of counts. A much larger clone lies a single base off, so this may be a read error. For the CDR3, the DNA is TGCGCCGGCAGCCAGGGACTAGCGGGGGGACAAGAGACCCAGTACTTC. Translated: CAGSQGLAGGQETQYF. The chain carries TRBV4-1 and TRBJ2-5; 15 bases are shared with TRBD2. The CDR3 is 16 residues long. The V gene's germline CDR1 is MGHRA and CDR2 YSYEKL.